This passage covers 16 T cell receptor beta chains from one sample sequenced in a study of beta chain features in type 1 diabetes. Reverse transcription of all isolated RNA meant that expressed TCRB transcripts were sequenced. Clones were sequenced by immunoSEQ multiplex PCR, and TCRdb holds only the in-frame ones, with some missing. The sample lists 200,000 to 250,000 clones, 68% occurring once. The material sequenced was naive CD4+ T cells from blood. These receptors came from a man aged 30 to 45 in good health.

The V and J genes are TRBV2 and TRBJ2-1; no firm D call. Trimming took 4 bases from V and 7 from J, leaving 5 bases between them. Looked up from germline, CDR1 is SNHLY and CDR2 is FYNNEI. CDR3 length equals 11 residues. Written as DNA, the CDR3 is TGTGCCAGCAGTGTTTGGAATGAGCAGTTCTTC. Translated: CASSVWNEQFF.

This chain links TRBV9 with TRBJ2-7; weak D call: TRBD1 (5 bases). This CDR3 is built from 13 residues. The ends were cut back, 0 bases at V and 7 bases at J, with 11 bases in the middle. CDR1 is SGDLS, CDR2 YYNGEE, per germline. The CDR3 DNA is TGTGCCAGCAGCGTAGAGTACAAGGGGGAGCAGTACTTC. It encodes CASSVEYKGEQYF.

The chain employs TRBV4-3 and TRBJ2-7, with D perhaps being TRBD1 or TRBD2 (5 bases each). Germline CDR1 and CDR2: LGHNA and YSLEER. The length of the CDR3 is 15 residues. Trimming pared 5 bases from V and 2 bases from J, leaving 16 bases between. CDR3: CASSVTPGSAYEQYF. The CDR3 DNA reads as TGCGCCAGCAGCGTTACTCCAGGGAGTGCCTACGAGCAGTACTTC.

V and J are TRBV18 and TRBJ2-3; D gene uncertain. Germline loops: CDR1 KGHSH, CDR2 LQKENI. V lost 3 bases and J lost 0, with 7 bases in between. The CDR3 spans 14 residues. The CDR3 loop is CASSPMRSTDTQYF. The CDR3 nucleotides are TGTGCCAGCTCACCGATGAGGAGCACAGATACGCAGTATTTT.

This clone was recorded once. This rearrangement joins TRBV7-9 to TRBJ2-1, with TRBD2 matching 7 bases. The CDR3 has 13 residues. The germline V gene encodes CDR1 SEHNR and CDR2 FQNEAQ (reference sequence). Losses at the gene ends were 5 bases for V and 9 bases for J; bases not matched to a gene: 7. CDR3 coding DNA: TGTGCCAGCAGCCCTACTAGCGTAACTGAGCAGTTCTTC. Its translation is CASSPTSVTEQFF.

The CDR3 DNA sequence: TGTGCCAGCAGCTCCCTCGAGGGCTCCTACGAGCAGTACTTC. Its translation is CASSSLEGSYEQYF. The chain links TRBV7-9 to TRBJ2-7; possible D gene TRBD2, 5 bases. This CDR3 comprises 14 residues. Between the trimmed V and J ends, which lost 4 bases and 0 bases, there was a span of 10 bases. Germline loops: CDR1 SEHNR, CDR2 FQNEAQ (reference sequence).

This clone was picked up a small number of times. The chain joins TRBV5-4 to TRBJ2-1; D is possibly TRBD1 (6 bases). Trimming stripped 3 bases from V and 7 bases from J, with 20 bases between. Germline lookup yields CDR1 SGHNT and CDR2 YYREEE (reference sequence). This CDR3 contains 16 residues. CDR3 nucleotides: TGTGCCAGCAGCTCCCTAACCGGCAGGGGCAAGAATGAGCAGTTCTTC. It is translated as CASSSLTGRGKNEQFF.

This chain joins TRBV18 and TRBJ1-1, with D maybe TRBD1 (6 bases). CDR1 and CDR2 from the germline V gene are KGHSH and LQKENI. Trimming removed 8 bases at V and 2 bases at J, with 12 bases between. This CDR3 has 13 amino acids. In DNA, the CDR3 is TGTGCCAGCGGAGTACAGGGAAACACTGAAGCTTTCTTT. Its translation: CASGVQGNTEAFF.

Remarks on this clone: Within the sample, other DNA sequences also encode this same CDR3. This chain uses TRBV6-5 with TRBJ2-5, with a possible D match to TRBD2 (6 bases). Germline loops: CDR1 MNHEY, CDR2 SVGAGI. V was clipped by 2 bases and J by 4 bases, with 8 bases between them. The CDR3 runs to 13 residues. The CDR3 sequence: CASSYGGGETQYF. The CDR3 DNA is TGTGCCAGCAGTTACGGGGGAGGAGAGACCCAGTACTTC.

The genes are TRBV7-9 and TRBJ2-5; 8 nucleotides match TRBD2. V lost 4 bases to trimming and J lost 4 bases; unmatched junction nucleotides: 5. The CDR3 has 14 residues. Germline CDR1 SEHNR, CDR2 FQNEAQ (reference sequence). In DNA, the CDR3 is TGTGCCAGCAGCTGGGCCAGCGGGGGAGAGACCCAGTACTTC. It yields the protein CASSWASGGETQYF. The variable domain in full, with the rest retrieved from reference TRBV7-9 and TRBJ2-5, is DTGVSQNPRHKITKRGQNVTFRCDPISEHNRLYWYRQTLGQGPEFLTYFQNEAQLEKSRLLSDRFSAERPKGSFSTLEIQRTEQGDSAMYLCASSWASGGETQYFGPGTRLLVL.

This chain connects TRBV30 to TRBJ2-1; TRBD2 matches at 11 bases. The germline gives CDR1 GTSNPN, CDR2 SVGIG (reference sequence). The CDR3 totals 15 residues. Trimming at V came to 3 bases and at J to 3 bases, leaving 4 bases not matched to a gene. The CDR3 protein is CAWSTSGGYYNEQFF. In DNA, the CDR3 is TGTGCCTGGAGCACTAGCGGGGGCTACTACAATGAGCAGTTCTTC. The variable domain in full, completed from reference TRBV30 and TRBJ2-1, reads SQTIHQWPATLVQPVGSPLSLECTVEGTSNPNLYWYRQAAGRGLQLLFYSVGIGQISSEVPQNLSASRPQDRQFILSSKKLLLSDSGFYLCAWSTSGGYYNEQFFGPGTRLTVL.

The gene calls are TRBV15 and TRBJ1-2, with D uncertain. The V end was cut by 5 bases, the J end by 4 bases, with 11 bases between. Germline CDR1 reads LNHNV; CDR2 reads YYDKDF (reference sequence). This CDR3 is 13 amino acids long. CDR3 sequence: CATSVDISYGYTF. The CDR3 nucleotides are TGTGCCACCAGCGTTGACATTAGCTATGGCTACACCTTC.

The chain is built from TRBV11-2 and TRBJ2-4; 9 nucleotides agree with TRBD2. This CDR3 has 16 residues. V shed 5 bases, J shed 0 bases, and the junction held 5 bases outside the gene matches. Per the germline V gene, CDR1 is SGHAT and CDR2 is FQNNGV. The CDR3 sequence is CASSPGTSLAKNIQYF. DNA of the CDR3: TGTGCCAGCAGCCCAGGGACTAGCCTAGCCAAAAACATTCAGTACTTC.

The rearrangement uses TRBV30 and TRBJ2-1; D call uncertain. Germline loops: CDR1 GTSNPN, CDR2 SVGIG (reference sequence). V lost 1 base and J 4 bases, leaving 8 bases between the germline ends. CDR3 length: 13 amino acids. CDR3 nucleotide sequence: TGTGCCTGGAGTGAGGGCAGTTACAATGAGCAGTTCTTC. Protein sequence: CAWSEGSYNEQFF.

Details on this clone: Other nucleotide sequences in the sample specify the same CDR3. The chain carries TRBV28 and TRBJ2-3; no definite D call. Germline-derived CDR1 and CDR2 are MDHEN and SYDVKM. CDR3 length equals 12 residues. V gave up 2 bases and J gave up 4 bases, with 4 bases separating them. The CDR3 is CASSLRADTQYF. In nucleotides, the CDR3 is TGTGCCAGCAGTTTACGGGCAGATACGCAGTATTTT.

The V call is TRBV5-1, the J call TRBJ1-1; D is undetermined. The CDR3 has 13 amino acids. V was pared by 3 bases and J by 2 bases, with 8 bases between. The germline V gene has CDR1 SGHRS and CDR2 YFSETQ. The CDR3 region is CASSWESNTEAFF. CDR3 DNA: TGCGCCAGCAGCTGGGAGAGTAACACTGAAGCTTTCTTT. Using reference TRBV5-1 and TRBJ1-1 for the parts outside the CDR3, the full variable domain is KAGVTQTPRYLIKTRGQQVTLSCSPISGHRSVSWYQQTPGQGLQFLFEYFSETQRNKGNFPGRFSGRQFSNSRSEMNVSTLELGDSALYLCASSWESNTEAFFGQGTRLTVV.